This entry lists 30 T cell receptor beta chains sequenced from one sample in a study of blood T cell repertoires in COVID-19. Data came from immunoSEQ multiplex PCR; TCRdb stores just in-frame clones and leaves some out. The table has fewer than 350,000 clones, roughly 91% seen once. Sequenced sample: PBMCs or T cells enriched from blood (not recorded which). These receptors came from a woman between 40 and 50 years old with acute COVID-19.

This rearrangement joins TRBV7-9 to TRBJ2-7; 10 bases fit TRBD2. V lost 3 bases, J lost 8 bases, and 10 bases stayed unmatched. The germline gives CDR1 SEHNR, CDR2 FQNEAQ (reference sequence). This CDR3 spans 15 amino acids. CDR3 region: CASSLALAGFNKQYF. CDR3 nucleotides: TGTGCCAGCAGCTTGGCACTAGCGGGATTTAATAAGCAGTACTTC.

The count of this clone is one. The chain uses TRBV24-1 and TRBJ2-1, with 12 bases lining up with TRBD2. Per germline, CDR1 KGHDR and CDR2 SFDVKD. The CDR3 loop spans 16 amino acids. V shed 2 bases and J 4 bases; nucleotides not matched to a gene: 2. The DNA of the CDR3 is TGTGCCACCAGTGATTCTAGCGGGGGGGCATACAATGAGCAGTTCTTC. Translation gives CATSDSSGGAYNEQFF.

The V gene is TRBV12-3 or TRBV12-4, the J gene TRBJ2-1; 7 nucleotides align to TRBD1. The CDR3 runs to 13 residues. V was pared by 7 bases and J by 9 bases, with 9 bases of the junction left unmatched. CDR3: CASTQEGGSEQFF. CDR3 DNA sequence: TGTGCCAGCACCCAAGAAGGGGGCTCTGAGCAGTTCTTC.

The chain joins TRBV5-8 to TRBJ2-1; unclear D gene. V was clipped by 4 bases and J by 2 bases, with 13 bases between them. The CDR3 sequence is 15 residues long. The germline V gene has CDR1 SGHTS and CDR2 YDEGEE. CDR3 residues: CASSHRVSAYNEQFF. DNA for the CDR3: TGTGCCAGCAGCCATCGGGTTTCAGCCTACAATGAGCAGTTCTTC.

CDR3 amino acids: CASSLGAASLGSNEQFF. CDR3 DNA sequence: TGCGCCAGCAGCCTCGGAGCGGCTAGCCTGGGGTCCAATGAGCAGTTCTTC. The rearrangement links TRBV4-1 to TRBJ2-1; possible D gene TRBD2, 5 bases. CDR1 and CDR2 (germline): MGHRA, YSYEKL. The V end was cut by 4 bases, the J end by 6 bases, with 22 bases between. This CDR3 has 17 residues.

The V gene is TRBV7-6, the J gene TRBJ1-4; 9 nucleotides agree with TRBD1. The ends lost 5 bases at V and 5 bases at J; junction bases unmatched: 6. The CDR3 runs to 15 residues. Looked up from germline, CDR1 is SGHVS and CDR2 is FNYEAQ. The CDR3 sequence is CASSPPGQGNEKLFF. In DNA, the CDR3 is TGTGCCAGCAGCCCTCCGGGACAGGGCAATGAAAAACTGTTTTTT.

This CDR3 reads CASSPGSRKDQPQHF. For the CDR3, the DNA is TGTGCCAGCAGCCCTGGGAGCCGAAAGGATCAGCCCCAGCATTTT. The J gene is TRBJ1-5, the V gene TRBV7-8; D is ambiguous. The V and J ends lost 5 bases and 5 bases respectively, with 16 bases between them. This CDR3 contains 15 residues. The germline CDR1 and CDR2 sequences are SGHVS and FQNEAQ.

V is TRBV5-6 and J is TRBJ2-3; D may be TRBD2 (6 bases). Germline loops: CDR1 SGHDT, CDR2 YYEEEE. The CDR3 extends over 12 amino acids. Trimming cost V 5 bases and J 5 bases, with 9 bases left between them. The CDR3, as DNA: TGTGCCAGCAGTTGGGACTTAGATACGCAGTATTTT. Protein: CASSWDLDTQYF.

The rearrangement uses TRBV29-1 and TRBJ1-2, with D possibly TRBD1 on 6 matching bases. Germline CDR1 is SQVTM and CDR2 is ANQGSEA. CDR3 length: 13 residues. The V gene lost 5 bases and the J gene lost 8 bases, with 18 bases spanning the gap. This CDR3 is CSVSQGRLGGYTF. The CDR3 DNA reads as TGCAGCGTTTCTCAGGGGCGACTGGGAGGCTACACCTTC.

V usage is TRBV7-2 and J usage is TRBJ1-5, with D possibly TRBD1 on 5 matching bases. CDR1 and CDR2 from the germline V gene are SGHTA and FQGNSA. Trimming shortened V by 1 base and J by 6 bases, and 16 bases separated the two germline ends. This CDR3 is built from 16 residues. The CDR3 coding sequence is TGTGCCAGCAGCTTAGGGTCCAGGGTACGAAGTCAGCCCCAGCATTTT. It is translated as CASSLGSRVRSQPQHF.

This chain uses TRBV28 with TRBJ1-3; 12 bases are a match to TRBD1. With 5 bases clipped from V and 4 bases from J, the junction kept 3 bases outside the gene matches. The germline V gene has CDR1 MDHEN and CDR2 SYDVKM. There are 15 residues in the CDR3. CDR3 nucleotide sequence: TGTGCCAGCAGTCGGGACAGGGGGCGCGGAAACACCATATATTTT. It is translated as CASSRDRGRGNTIYF.

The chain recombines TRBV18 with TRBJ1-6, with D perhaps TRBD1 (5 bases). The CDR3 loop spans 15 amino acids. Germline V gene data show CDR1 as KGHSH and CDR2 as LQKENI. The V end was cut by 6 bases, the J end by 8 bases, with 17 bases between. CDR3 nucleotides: TGTGCCAGCTCCCGTGGGACCCCGGGGGATTCACCCCTCCACTTT. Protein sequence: CASSRGTPGDSPLHF. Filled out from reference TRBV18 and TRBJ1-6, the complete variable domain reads NAGVMQNPRHLVRRRGQEARLRCSPMKGHSHVYWYRQLPEEGLKFMVYLQKENIIDESGMPKERFSAEFPKEGPSILRIQQVVRGDSAAYFCASSRGTPGDSPLHFGNGTRLTVT.

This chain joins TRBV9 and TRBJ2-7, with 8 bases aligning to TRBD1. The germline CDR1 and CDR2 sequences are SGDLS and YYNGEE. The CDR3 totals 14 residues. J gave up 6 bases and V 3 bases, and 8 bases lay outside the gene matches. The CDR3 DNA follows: TGTGCCAGCAGCGAGCGAGACAGGGGCCCCGAGCAGTACTTC. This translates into CASSERDRGPEQYF. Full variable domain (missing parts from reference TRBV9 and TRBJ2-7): DSGVTQTPKHLITATGQRVTLRCSPRSGDLSVYWYQQSLDQGLQFLIQYYNGEERAKGNILERFSAQQFPDLHSELNLSSLELGDSALYFCASSERDRGPEQYFGPGTRLTVT.

The CDR3 reads CASSLQGANEKLFF. CDR3 DNA: TGTGCCAGCAGCTTACAGGGGGCTAATGAAAAACTGTTTTTT. The chain links TRBV5-6 to TRBJ1-4, with 8 positions matching TRBD1. Germline-derived CDR1 and CDR2 are SGHDT and YYEEEE. The trim removed 2 bases at V and 3 bases at J, leaving 0 bases unmatched. This CDR3 is 14 amino acids long.

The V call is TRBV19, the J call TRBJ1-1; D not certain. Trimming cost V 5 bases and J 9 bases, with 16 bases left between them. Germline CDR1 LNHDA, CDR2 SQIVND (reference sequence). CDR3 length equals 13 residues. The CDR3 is CASSPGVGGQAFF. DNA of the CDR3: TGTGCCAGTAGTCCAGGCGTGGGAGGCCAAGCTTTCTTT.

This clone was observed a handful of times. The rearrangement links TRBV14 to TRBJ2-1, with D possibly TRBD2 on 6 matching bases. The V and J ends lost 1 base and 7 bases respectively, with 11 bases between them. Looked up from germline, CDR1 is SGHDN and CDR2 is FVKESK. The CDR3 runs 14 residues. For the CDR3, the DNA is TGTGCCAGCAGCCAAGTCCAGACTAGTAATGAGCAGTTCTTC. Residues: CASSQVQTSNEQFF. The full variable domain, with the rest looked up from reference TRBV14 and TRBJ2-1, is EAGVTQFPSHSVIEKGQTVTLRCDPISGHDNLYWYRRVMGKEIKFLLHFVKESKQDESGMPNNRFLAERTGGTYSTLKVQPAELEDSGVYFCASSQVQTSNEQFFGPGTRLTVL.

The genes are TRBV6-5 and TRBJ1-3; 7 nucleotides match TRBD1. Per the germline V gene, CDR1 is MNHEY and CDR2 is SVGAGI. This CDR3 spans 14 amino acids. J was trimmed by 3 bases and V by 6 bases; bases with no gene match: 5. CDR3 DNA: TGTGCCAGCAGCCGGGGACAGCTTGGAAACACCATATATTTT. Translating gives CASSRGQLGNTIYF.

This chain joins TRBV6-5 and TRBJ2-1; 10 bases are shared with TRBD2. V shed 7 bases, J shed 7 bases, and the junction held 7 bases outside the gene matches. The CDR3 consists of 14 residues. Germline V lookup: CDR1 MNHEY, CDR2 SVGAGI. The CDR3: CASTPGLALNEQFF. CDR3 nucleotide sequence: TGTGCCAGCACCCCGGGACTAGCGTTAAATGAGCAGTTCTTC.

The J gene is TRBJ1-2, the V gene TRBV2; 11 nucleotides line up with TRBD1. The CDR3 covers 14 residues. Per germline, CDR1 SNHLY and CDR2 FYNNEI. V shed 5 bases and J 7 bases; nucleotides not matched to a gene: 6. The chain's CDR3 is CASSPRTGGIGYTF. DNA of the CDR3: TGTGCCAGCAGTCCCCGGACAGGGGGCATTGGCTACACCTTC.

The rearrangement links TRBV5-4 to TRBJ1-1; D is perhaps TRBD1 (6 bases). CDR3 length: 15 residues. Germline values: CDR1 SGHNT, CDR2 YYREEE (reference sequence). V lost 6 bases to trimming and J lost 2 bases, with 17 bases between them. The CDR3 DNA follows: TGTGCCAGCACGCTCGGGGGGACAATCAACACTGAAGCTTTCTTT. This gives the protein CASTLGGTINTEAFF.

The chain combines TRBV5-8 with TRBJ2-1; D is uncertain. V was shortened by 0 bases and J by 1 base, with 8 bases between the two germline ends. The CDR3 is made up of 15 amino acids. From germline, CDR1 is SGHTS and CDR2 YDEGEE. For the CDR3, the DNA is TGTGCCAGCAGCTTGGCTCCCCGTTCCTACAATGAGCAGTTCTTC. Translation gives CASSLAPRSYNEQFF.

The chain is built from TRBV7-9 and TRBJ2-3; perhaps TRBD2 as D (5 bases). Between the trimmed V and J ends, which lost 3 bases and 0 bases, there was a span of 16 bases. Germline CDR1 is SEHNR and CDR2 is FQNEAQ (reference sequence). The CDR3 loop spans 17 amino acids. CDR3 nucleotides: TGTGCCAGCAGCTTGCCGGGATCTCTTTCTAGCACAGATACGCAGTATTTT. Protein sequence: CASSLPGSLSSTDTQYF.

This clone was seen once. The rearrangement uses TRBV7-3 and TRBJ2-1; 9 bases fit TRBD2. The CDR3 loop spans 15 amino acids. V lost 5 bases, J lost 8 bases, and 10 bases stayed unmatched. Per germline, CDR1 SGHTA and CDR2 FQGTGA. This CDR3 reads CASSRGTSNGDEQFF. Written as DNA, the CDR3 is TGTGCCAGCAGCCGCGGGACTAGCAATGGCGATGAGCAGTTCTTC. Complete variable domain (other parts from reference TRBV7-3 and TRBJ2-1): GAGVSQTPSNKVTEKGKYVELRCDPISGHTALYWYRQSLGQGPEFLIYFQGTGAADDSGLPNDRFFAVRPEGSVSTLKIQRTERGDSAVYLCASSRGTSNGDEQFFGPGTRLTVL.

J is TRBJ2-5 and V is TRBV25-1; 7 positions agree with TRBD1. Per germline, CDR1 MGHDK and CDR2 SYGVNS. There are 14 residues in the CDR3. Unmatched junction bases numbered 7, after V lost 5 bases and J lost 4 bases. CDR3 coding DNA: TGTGCCAGCAGTATAGAGGGGGCAGGAGAGACCCAGTACTTC. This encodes CASSIEGAGETQYF.

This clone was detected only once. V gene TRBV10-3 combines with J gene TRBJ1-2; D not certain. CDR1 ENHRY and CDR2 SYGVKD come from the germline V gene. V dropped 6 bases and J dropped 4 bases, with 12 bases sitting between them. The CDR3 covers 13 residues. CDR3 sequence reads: CAIRYTEGYGYTF. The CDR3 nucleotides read TGTGCCATCAGATATACGGAGGGCTATGGCTACACCTTC.

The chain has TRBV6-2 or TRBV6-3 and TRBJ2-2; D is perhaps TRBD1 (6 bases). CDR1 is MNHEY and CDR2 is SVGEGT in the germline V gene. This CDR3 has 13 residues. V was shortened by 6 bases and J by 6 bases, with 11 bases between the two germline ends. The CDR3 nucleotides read TGTGCCAGCAGCCAAACAGGGTCCGGGGAGCTGTTTTTT. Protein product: CASSQTGSGELFF.

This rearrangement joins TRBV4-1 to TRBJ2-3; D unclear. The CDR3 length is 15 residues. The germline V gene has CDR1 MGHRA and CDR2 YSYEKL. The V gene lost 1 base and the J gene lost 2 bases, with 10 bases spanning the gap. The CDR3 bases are TGCGCCAGCAGCCAAGCCCGGTTAAACACAGATACGCAGTATTTT. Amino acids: CASSQARLNTDTQYF.

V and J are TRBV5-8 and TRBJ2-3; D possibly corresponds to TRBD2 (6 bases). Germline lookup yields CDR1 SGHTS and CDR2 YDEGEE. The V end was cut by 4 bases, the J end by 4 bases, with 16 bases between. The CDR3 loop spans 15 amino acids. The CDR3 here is CASSLGGASADTQYF. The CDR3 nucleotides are TGTGCCAGCAGCCTGGGCGGGGCGTCGGCAGATACGCAGTATTTT. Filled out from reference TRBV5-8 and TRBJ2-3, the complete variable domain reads EAGVTQSPTHLIKTRGQQATLRCSPISGHTSVYWYQQALGLGLQFLLWYDEGEERNRGNFPPRFSGRQFPNYSSELNVNALELEDSALYLCASSLGGASADTQYFGPGTRLTVL.

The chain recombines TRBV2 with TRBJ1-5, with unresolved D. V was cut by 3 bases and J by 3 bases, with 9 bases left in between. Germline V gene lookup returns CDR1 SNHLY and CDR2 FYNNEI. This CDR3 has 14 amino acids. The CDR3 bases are TGTGCCAGCAGTGATCGCGCCTCCAATCAGCCCCAGCATTTT. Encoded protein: CASSDRASNQPQHF.

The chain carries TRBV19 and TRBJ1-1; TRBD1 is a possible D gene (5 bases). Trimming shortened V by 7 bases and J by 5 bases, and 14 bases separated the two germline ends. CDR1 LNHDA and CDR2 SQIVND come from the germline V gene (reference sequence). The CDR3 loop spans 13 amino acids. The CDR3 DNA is TGTGCCAGTAACGGAGGGGCGCGTACTGAAGCTTTCTTT. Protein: CASNGGARTEAFF.